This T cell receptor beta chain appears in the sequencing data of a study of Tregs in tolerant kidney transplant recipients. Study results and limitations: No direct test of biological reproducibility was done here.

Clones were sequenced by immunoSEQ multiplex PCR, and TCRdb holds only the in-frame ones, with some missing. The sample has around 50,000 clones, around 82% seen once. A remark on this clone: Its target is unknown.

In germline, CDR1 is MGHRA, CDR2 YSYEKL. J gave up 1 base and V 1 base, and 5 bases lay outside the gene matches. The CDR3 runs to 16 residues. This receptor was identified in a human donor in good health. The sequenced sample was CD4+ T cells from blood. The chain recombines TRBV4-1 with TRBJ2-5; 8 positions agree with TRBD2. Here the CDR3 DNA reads TGCGCCAGCAGCCAAGGGGCCGGGGGGGCCCAAGAGACCCAGTACTTC. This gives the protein CASSQGAGGAQETQYF.